This TCR beta chain was observed in a study of spatial heterogeneity in lung cancer. Study-level results: The study found that expanded intratumoral alpha and beta TCR counts tracked tumor mutation counts.

TCRdb recomputed calls from the 5' RACE reads with MiXCR, one row per CDR3 protein. Counted here are about 3,400 distinct CDR3 sequences, around 15% occurring once; the ten biggest clones make up around 9.6%. Noted time point: sample taken at primary tumor resection. In its sample, this clonotype ranks as medium-sized (0.01 to 0.1%). Its target is not known. The CDR3 consists of 13 residues. Trimming cost V 4 bases and J 10 bases, with 16 bases left between them. Germline lookup yields CDR1 LGHDT and CDR2 YNNKEL (reference sequence). The clonotype comes from a female donor with early-stage non-small cell lung cancer. The sample consisted of lung tumor tissue, taken at surgery. The chain employs TRBV3-1 and TRBJ1-1; D is undetermined. Here the CDR3 reads CASSPQSGVSAFF. The CDR3 nucleotides read TGTGCCAGCAGCCCCCAAAGCGGGGTATCAGCTTTCTTT.